This T cell receptor (beta chain) was captured in a study of cytomegalovirus exposure and HLA in healthy donors (dated by TCRdb to 2016 to 2017). In terms of the full investigation: According to a later analysis, the roughly 120 validation repertoires were produced on the same platform as the approximately 620 repertoires of the first cohort. The study aimed to test whether cataloging public T cell receptors could reveal signatures of past pathogen exposure. Along with the 666-subject first cohort, a separate validation cohort of over a hundred different subjects was used. The study combined high-throughput TCR immunosequencing, statistical association of individual TCRs with disease status, and machine learning to predict cytomegalovirus infection status.

The V end loses 5 bases and the J end loses 3 bases, and a stretch of 14 bases separates them. Counted from cysteine to phenylalanine, this CDR3 has 15 amino acids. The retained sequence is limited to the CDR3, 45 bases, with the frame set at the first base. From a lookup of the germline V gene, CDR1 and CDR2 are SGDLS and YYNGEE. What the study reported, not specific to this receptor: In the study, around 160 TCR beta chains were listed as associated with cytomegalovirus. Three of the identified cytomegalovirus-associated TCR beta chains were confirmed in vitro to be specific for cytomegalovirus antigens. The classifier was reported to diagnose cytomegalovirus status with high specificity and sensitivity in both the original and validation cohorts. A later analysis found that TCRs clustered in the first cohort also tended to co-occur in the 95 to 150 validation repertoires, with 94% of cluster scores above 0. It was suggested by the authors that the approach could potentially be generalized to other disease states and immunological phenotypes. A later analysis had no HLA typing for the validation cohort, so co-occurrence there was scored across all 130 or so repertoires. Across donors, most TCR sequences were observed very rarely, whereas some public TCRs were present in many individuals.

Library creation used the immunoSEQ multiplex PCR assay. On the authors' methods: A statistical classification framework was built to diagnose cytomegalovirus status from the catalog of TCR beta chain sequences. TCRdb obtained this table from immuneACCESS and retained in-frame rearrangements with V and J assigned. These tables miss some clones; where compared with another copy, unresolved V genes account for less than half of the shortfall, and the remainder is unexplained. V and J calls and clone size follow that table, whereas D and trimming were derived from the DNA. The sample table records 150,000 to 200,000 clones; 84% of these occur just once. The ten top clones hold around 7% of the sample. This clone was observed a single time. The target of this receptor is not known. Within one base of it there is no much larger clone, and no base qualities were kept. Separate from the roughly 660-subject first cohort, the validation cohort of 120 subjects was the group to which the donors belonged.

The rearranged segments are TRBV9 and TRBJ2-2; the best D guess is TRBD1, with 6 bases matching. This sequence originates from a man aged 18 to 35 in good health and CMV-seropositive. Sequenced sample: PBMCs. The bases read TGTGCCAGCAGGGCTACAGGGACATACACCGGGGAGCTGTTTTTT. The encoded protein is CASRATGTYTGELFF.